Listed below are T cell receptor beta chains from one sample, sequenced in a study of blood T cells in healthy people across ages. TCRdb re-derived calls from the 5' RACE reads in MiXCR, one entry per CDR3 protein. This table has 600,000 to 900,000 distinct CDR3 sequences, around a quarter appearing once. These data were also reused for a study on T cells of mothers and their children.

Specimen: blood. The receptors here all came from a boy under 18 in good health. Each CDR3 is given with its conserved first and last residue. Each record gives: D gene, V gene, J gene, clone size, CDR3 protein, CDR3 DNA. The D gene is left open where the match is weak. A clone size is listed for some rows: how often the clone was seen (once, few, many), or a class if it is expanded.

>TRBD1|TRBV5-6|TRBJ2-4|NA
CASRYRDREAKNIQYF
TGTGCCAGCAGATACCGGGACAGGGAGGCCAAAAACATTCAGTACTTC
>NA|TRBV6-2/TRBV6-3|TRBJ2-6|NA
CASRPRPREAGANVLTF
TGTGCCAGCAGACCTCGGCCCAGGGAGGCCGGGGCCAACGTCCTGACTTTC
>TRBD2|TRBV6-5|TRBJ2-7|NA
CASSYSSGGSYEQYF
TGTGCCAGCAGTTACTCTAGCGGGGGCTCCTACGAGCAGTACTTC
>TRBD1|TRBV7-3|TRBJ2-7|NA
CASSQDREHEQYF
TGTGCCAGCAGCCAGGACAGGGAGCACGAGCAGTACTTC
>NA|TRBV30|TRBJ1-2|few
CAWRQKANYGYTF
TGTGCCTGGAGACAGAAGGCTAACTATGGCTACACCTTC
>NA|TRBV10-2|TRBJ1-5|NA
CASSEGKNQPQHF
TGCGCCAGCAGTGAAGGGAAGAATCAGCCCCAGCATTTT
>TRBD1|TRBV4-2|TRBJ1-2|NA
CVSSQGQADYGYTF
TGTGTCAGCAGCCAAGGACAGGCAGACTATGGCTACACCTTC
>NA|TRBV20-1|TRBJ2-7|NA
CSARSRAGTYEQYF
TGCAGTGCTAGATCGAGGGCGGGGACCTACGAGCAGTACTTC
>NA|TRBV24-1|TRBJ2-3|many
CATSDLGTDTQYF
TGTGCCACCAGTGATTTAGGGACAGATACGCAGTATTTT
>NA|TRBV6-6|TRBJ2-7|NA
CASSYDHYEQYF
TGTGCCAGCAGTTACGATCACTACGAGCAGTACTTC
>NA|TRBV7-9|TRBJ2-1|few
CASSSLQDPLSYNEQFF
TGTGCCAGCAGCTCATTACAGGATCCCCTCTCCTACAATGAGCAGTTCTTC
>TRBD1|TRBV5-1|TRBJ2-7|few
CASSLAGGTGTYEQYF
TGCGCCAGCAGCTTGGCCGGCGGGACAGGGACTTACGAGCAGTACTTC
>NA|TRBV18|TRBJ2-5|many
CASSPQGAETQYF
TGTGCCAGCAGCCCCCAGGGTGCAGAGACCCAGTACTTC
>NA|TRBV20-1|TRBJ2-7|NA
CSATDGRLYEQYF
TGCAGTGCGACGGACGGGCGCCTCTACGAGCAGTACTTC
>NA|TRBV9|TRBJ1-1|NA
CASSGEGGSTEAFF
TGTGCCAGCAGCGGCGAGGGGGGGAGCACTGAAGCTTTCTTT
>NA|TRBV6-5|TRBJ2-1|few
CASSSTGHSSYNEQFF
TGTGCCAGCAGTTCTACGGGACACAGCTCCTACAATGAGCAGTTCTTC
>NA|TRBV25-1|TRBJ2-3|NA
CASSGHGLTRIDDTQYF
TGTGCCAGCAGTGGCCATGGACTGACCCGAATAGACGATACGCAGTATTTT
>TRBD1|TRBV15|TRBJ2-5|NA
CAASRSRTGPRETQYF
TGTGCCGCCAGCAGATCCAGGACAGGGCCGAGGGAGACCCAGTACTTC
>NA|TRBV7-2|TRBJ2-1|NA
CASSHGRGQFF
TGTGCCAGCAGCCACGGCAGGGGGCAGTTCTTC
>NA|TRBV10-3|TRBJ1-1|NA
CAIRRRGRTTEAFF
TGTGCCATTAGGCGCCGGGGGCGGACCACTGAAGCTTTCTTT
>NA|TRBV12-3/TRBV12-4|TRBJ1-4|few
CASSSRTDGEKLFF
TGTGCCAGCAGTTCCCGAACGGATGGCGAAAAACTGTTTTTT
>NA|TRBV13|TRBJ1-2|NA
CASSLRRTGGYTF
TGTGCCAGCAGCCTACGCCGGACGGGTGGCTACACCTTC
>NA|TRBV20-1|TRBJ2-5|few
CSAPEIGPSTQYF
TGCAGTGCTCCAGAAATAGGACCCAGTACCCAGTACTTC
>NA|TRBV11-2|TRBJ1-2|few
CASSNLSKFRYGYTF
TGTGCCAGCAGTAACCTTTCGAAGTTTCGATATGGCTACACCTTC
>NA|TRBV6-6|TRBJ1-4|NA
CASSYGTQRILFF
TGTGCCAGCAGCTACGGGACGCAGAGGATTCTGTTTTTT
>NA|TRBV27|TRBJ2-3|few
CASSSPWGDTQYF
TGTGCCAGCAGTTCGCCGTGGGGAGATACGCAGTATTTT
>TRBD1|TRBV6-5|TRBJ2-1|NA
CASSRQGAYDNEQFF
TGTGCCAGCAGTAGACAGGGTGCTTACGACAATGAGCAGTTCTTC
>TRBD2|TRBV9|TRBJ2-7|NA
CASSRMGGLVSF
TGTGCCAGCAGCAGGATGGGGGGACTAGTCAGCTTC